A selection of T cell receptor beta chains follows, all from one sample in a study of blood T cell repertoires in COVID-19. Using immunoSEQ multiplex PCR, the repertoire was profiled, and TCRdb retains in-frame clones only, with some absent. The sample includes about 310,000 clones, more than 75% of them seen just once. Sequenced sample: peripheral blood. These receptors were obtained from a man aged 45-65 years with active or convalescent COVID-19. Both conserved end residues are part of each CDR3. The D gene is left open where the match is weak. Size is stated for part of the rows, as once, few or many counts, or as a class when the clone is expanded.

j_call: TRBJ2-6; v_call: TRBV15; clone_size: -; d_call: -; cdr3_aa: CATSMDNSGANVLTF; cdr3_nt: TGTGCCACCAGCATGGACAACTCTGGGGCCAACGTCCTGACTTTC
j_call: TRBJ2-7; v_call: TRBV11-2; clone_size: -; d_call: -; cdr3_aa: CASSVNHRATYEQYF; cdr3_nt: TGTGCCAGCAGCGTAAATCACAGGGCAACCTACGAGCAGTACTTC
j_call: TRBJ1-2; v_call: TRBV6-5; clone_size: -; d_call: -; cdr3_aa: CASSPSKGVNYGYTF; cdr3_nt: TGTGCCAGCAGTCCTTCGAAAGGGGTGAACTATGGCTACACCTTC
j_call: TRBJ1-6; v_call: TRBV6-6; clone_size: -; d_call: TRBD1; cdr3_aa: CASSRYTGDSPLHF; cdr3_nt: TGTGCCAGCAGCCGTTATACAGGGGATTCACCCCTCCACTTT
j_call: TRBJ1-2; v_call: TRBV28; clone_size: -; d_call: -; cdr3_aa: CASRSVGQDAYYGYTF; cdr3_nt: TGTGCCAGCAGATCGGTGGGACAAGATGCTTACTATGGCTACACCTTC
j_call: TRBJ1-1; v_call: TRBV27; clone_size: -; d_call: -; cdr3_aa: CASSLLGARTEAFF; cdr3_nt: TGTGCCAGCAGTTTATTGGGGGCGCGAACTGAAGCTTTCTTT
j_call: TRBJ2-1; v_call: TRBV20-1; clone_size: -; d_call: TRBD2; cdr3_aa: CSASPSGRAYNEQFF; cdr3_nt: TGCAGTGCTAGTCCTAGCGGGAGAGCCTACAATGAGCAGTTCTTC
j_call: TRBJ1-1; v_call: TRBV28; clone_size: -; d_call: -; cdr3_aa: CASSLSVMNTEAFF; cdr3_nt: TGTGCCAGCAGTTTATCGGTCATGAACACTGAAGCTTTCTTT
j_call: TRBJ1-2; v_call: TRBV7-2; clone_size: -; d_call: -; cdr3_aa: CASSLDREDYGYTF; cdr3_nt: TGTGCCAGCAGCTTAGACAGGGAAGACTATGGCTACACCTTC
j_call: TRBJ1-3; v_call: TRBV9; clone_size: -; d_call: TRBD1; cdr3_aa: CASSDRQGDGTNSGNTIYF; cdr3_nt: TGTGCCAGCAGCGACCGACAGGGGGATGGAACGAACTCTGGAAACACCATATATTTT
j_call: TRBJ2-7; v_call: TRBV28; clone_size: -; d_call: TRBD1; cdr3_aa: CASSFQGASYEQYF; cdr3_nt: TGTGCCAGCAGTTTCCAGGGGGCGTCCTACGAGCAGTACTTC
j_call: TRBJ2-2; v_call: TRBV2; clone_size: -; d_call: TRBD2; cdr3_aa: CASILAGGPGTGELFF; cdr3_nt: TGTGCCAGCATCTTGGCGGGGGGGCCGGGCACCGGGGAGCTGTTTTTT
j_call: TRBJ1-2; v_call: TRBV28; clone_size: -; d_call: -; cdr3_aa: CASSDQKILDYGYTF; cdr3_nt: TGTGCCAGCAGTGATCAGAAAATACTAGACTATGGCTACACCTTC
j_call: TRBJ2-7; v_call: TRBV6-5; clone_size: -; d_call: TRBD1; cdr3_aa: CASRPSGQGGGGQYF; cdr3_nt: TGTGCCAGCAGACCCTCGGGACAGGGGGGAGGTGGGCAGTACTTC
j_call: TRBJ2-1; v_call: TRBV6-5; clone_size: -; d_call: -; cdr3_aa: CASSSTSAYNEQFF; cdr3_nt: TGTGCCAGCAGTTCCACATCCGCCTACAATGAGCAGTTCTTC
j_call: TRBJ1-3; v_call: TRBV6-5; clone_size: -; d_call: -; cdr3_aa: CASRSDRIPGNTIYF; cdr3_nt: TGTGCCAGCAGGAGCGACAGGATCCCTGGAAACACCATATATTTT
j_call: TRBJ1-6; v_call: TRBV2; clone_size: once; d_call: -; cdr3_aa: CASSGREDSPLHF; cdr3_nt: TGTGCCAGCAGTGGAAGGGAGGATTCACCCCTCCACTTT
j_call: TRBJ2-1; v_call: TRBV2; clone_size: -; d_call: -; cdr3_aa: CASNSRESNEQFF; cdr3_nt: TGTGCCAGCAATAGCCGCGAAAGCAATGAGCAGTTCTTC
j_call: TRBJ1-1; v_call: TRBV6-2/TRBV6-3; clone_size: -; d_call: -; cdr3_aa: CASSYKGGSAFF; cdr3_nt: TGTGCCAGCAGTTACAAGGGAGGATCGGCTTTCTTT
j_call: TRBJ2-7; v_call: TRBV6-5; clone_size: -; d_call: TRBD1; cdr3_aa: CAARGLYEQYF; cdr3_nt: TGTGCGGCCAGGGGGCTTTACGAGCAGTACTTC
j_call: TRBJ2-7; v_call: TRBV6-1; clone_size: -; d_call: -; cdr3_aa: CASSDRVSYEQYF; cdr3_nt: TGTGCCAGCAGTGACAGGGTTAGCTACGAGCAGTACTTC
j_call: TRBJ2-7; v_call: TRBV5-4; clone_size: -; d_call: -; cdr3_aa: CASSLRITGEQYF; cdr3_nt: TGTGCCAGCAGCCTCAGAATCACGGGCGAGCAGTACTTC
j_call: TRBJ2-5; v_call: TRBV30; clone_size: -; d_call: -; cdr3_aa: CAWSVGTAQETQYF; cdr3_nt: TGTGCCTGGAGTGTAGGCACAGCTCAAGAGACCCAGTACTTC
j_call: TRBJ1-2; v_call: TRBV28; clone_size: -; d_call: -; cdr3_aa: CASSFLYLRTDGYTF; cdr3_nt: TGTGCCAGCAGCTTTCTTTACTTAAGGACAGATGGCTACACCTTC
j_call: TRBJ1-5; v_call: TRBV29-1; clone_size: -; d_call: -; cdr3_aa: CSVGGGAQGNQPQHF; cdr3_nt: TGCAGCGTTGGAGGAGGGGCGCAGGGCAATCAGCCCCAGCATTTT
j_call: TRBJ1-2; v_call: TRBV18; clone_size: -; d_call: TRBD1; cdr3_aa: CASSPSTGDYGYTF; cdr3_nt: TGTGCCAGCTCACCCTCGACAGGGGACTATGGCTACACCTTC
j_call: TRBJ2-1; v_call: TRBV29-1; clone_size: -; d_call: TRBD2; cdr3_aa: CSVSSSGGVNSYNEQFF; cdr3_nt: TGCAGCGTGTCGTCCAGCGGGGGCGTAAACTCCTACAATGAGCAGTTCTTC
j_call: TRBJ1-2; v_call: TRBV7-2; clone_size: once; d_call: -; cdr3_aa: CASLGRDYGYTF; cdr3_nt: TGTGCCAGCCTGGGCAGGGACTATGGCTACACCTTC
j_call: TRBJ2-7; v_call: TRBV28; clone_size: -; d_call: -; cdr3_aa: CASSLTSGFYEQYF; cdr3_nt: TGTGCCAGCAGTTTAACCTCAGGGTTCTACGAGCAGTACTTC
j_call: TRBJ1-2; v_call: TRBV10-3; clone_size: -; d_call: TRBD1; cdr3_aa: CAISSDRGANYGYTF; cdr3_nt: TGTGCCATCAGTTCGGACAGGGGAGCTAACTATGGCTACACCTTC
j_call: TRBJ2-7; v_call: TRBV28; clone_size: -; d_call: -; cdr3_aa: CASGTGPGYEQYF; cdr3_nt: TGTGCCAGCGGTACAGGGCCGGGCTACGAGCAGTACTTC
j_call: TRBJ2-3; v_call: TRBV4-3; clone_size: -; d_call: TRBD2; cdr3_aa: CASSQGTGRGGTDTQYF; cdr3_nt: TGCGCCAGCAGCCAGGGGACCGGGCGGGGGGGCACAGATACGCAGTATTTT
j_call: TRBJ1-2; v_call: TRBV4-1; clone_size: -; d_call: -; cdr3_aa: CASSQDSGVSGDSPGYTF; cdr3_nt: TGCGCCAGCAGCCAAGATTCGGGTGTTTCGGGGGACTCGCCTGGCTACACCTTC
j_call: TRBJ1-4; v_call: TRBV3-1/TRBV3-2; clone_size: -; d_call: -; cdr3_aa: CASSHTGLDEKLFF; cdr3_nt: TGTGCCAGCAGCCATACTGGTTTGGATGAAAAACTGTTTTTT
j_call: TRBJ1-4; v_call: TRBV19; clone_size: few; d_call: -; cdr3_aa: CASRSWETNEKLFF; cdr3_nt: TGTGCCAGCCGGTCGTGGGAGACTAATGAAAAACTGTTTTTT
j_call: TRBJ1-2; v_call: TRBV6-5; clone_size: -; d_call: -; cdr3_aa: CASSYSREGIYGYTF; cdr3_nt: TGTGCCAGCAGTTACTCAAGGGAGGGAATCTATGGCTACACCTTC
j_call: TRBJ2-2; v_call: TRBV15; clone_size: -; d_call: -; cdr3_aa: CATSRGQANTGELFF; cdr3_nt: TGTGCCACCAGCAGAGGCCAGGCGAACACCGGGGAGCTGTTTTTT
j_call: TRBJ1-3; v_call: TRBV4-3; clone_size: -; d_call: -; cdr3_aa: CASSPTDSAGNTIYF; cdr3_nt: TGCGCCAGCAGCCCGACTGACAGTGCTGGAAACACCATATATTTT
j_call: TRBJ2-1; v_call: TRBV24-1; clone_size: -; d_call: -; cdr3_aa: CATSDPQGLYNEQFF; cdr3_nt: TGTGCCACCAGTGATCCCCAGGGACTGTACAATGAGCAGTTCTTC
j_call: TRBJ2-3; v_call: TRBV13; clone_size: -; d_call: TRBD1; cdr3_aa: CATPGQKTDTQYF; cdr3_nt: TGTGCCACCCCGGGACAGAAGACAGATACGCAGTATTTT
j_call: TRBJ2-2; v_call: TRBV18; clone_size: -; d_call: TRBD2; cdr3_aa: CASSPASGGPHGGELFF; cdr3_nt: TGTGCCAGCTCACCAGCTAGCGGGGGGCCTCACGGCGGGGAGCTGTTTTTT
j_call: TRBJ2-3; v_call: TRBV20-1; clone_size: -; d_call: TRBD2; cdr3_aa: CSASPTSGNTDTQYF; cdr3_nt: TGCAGTGCTAGTCCGACTAGCGGGAACACAGATACGCAGTATTTT
j_call: TRBJ1-5; v_call: TRBV6-1; clone_size: -; d_call: -; cdr3_aa: CASSEYNNQPQHF; cdr3_nt: TGTGCCAGCAGTGAATATAACAATCAGCCCCAGCATTTT
j_call: TRBJ2-4; v_call: TRBV15; clone_size: once; d_call: TRBD2; cdr3_aa: CATSLSRLAGAGAKNIQYF; cdr3_nt: TGTGCCACCAGCCTCAGTCGGCTAGCGGGGGCGGGGGCCAAAAACATTCAGTACTTC
j_call: TRBJ1-5; v_call: TRBV6-2/TRBV6-3; clone_size: -; d_call: -; cdr3_aa: CASSYGRLTSQPQHF; cdr3_nt: TGTGCCAGCAGTTACGGGAGGTTAACGAGCCAGCCCCAGCATTTT
j_call: TRBJ2-7; v_call: TRBV27; clone_size: -; d_call: TRBD2; cdr3_aa: CASMGGYGSYEQYF; cdr3_nt: TGTGCCAGCATGGGAGGGTACGGCTCCTACGAGCAGTACTTC
j_call: TRBJ1-6; v_call: TRBV7-3; clone_size: -; d_call: TRBD1; cdr3_aa: CASSRTGGASPLHF; cdr3_nt: TGTGCCAGCAGCCGGACAGGGGGCGCGTCACCCCTCCACTTT
j_call: TRBJ1-4; v_call: TRBV4-1; clone_size: -; d_call: -; cdr3_aa: CASSRGLEEKLFF; cdr3_nt: TGCGCCAGCAGCCGCGGGCTGGAGGAAAAACTGTTTTTT
j_call: TRBJ2-3; v_call: TRBV7-7; clone_size: -; d_call: TRBD2; cdr3_aa: CVTTSSGSSTDTQYF; cdr3_nt: TGTGTAACAACCTCTAGCGGGTCAAGCACAGATACGCAGTATTTT
j_call: TRBJ1-1; v_call: TRBV18; clone_size: -; d_call: TRBD1; cdr3_aa: CASSRETGGTEAFF; cdr3_nt: TGTGCCAGCTCAAGAGAGACAGGGGGCACTGAAGCTTTCTTT
j_call: TRBJ1-3; v_call: TRBV7-2; clone_size: -; d_call: -; cdr3_aa: CASSPYGAVGNTIYF; cdr3_nt: TGTGCCAGCAGCCCTTATGGGGCCGTTGGAAACACCATATATTTT
j_call: TRBJ1-2; v_call: TRBV7-2; clone_size: -; d_call: TRBD1; cdr3_aa: CASSPTGNYGYTF; cdr3_nt: TGTGCCAGCAGCCCGACAGGGAACTATGGCTACACCTTC
j_call: TRBJ2-3; v_call: TRBV15; clone_size: -; d_call: TRBD2; cdr3_aa: CATSSISTSGSGPDTQYF; cdr3_nt: TGTGCCACCAGCAGTATCAGCACTAGCGGGAGTGGTCCAGATACGCAGTATTTT
j_call: TRBJ1-5; v_call: TRBV3-1/TRBV3-2; clone_size: -; d_call: -; cdr3_aa: CASSHPWEGRLPFNQPQHF; cdr3_nt: TGTGCCAGCAGCCACCCGTGGGAGGGGCGCCTCCCCTTCAATCAGCCCCAGCATTTT
j_call: TRBJ2-5; v_call: TRBV4-2; clone_size: -; d_call: TRBD2; cdr3_aa: CASSQETSGGQETQYF; cdr3_nt: TGTGCCAGCAGCCAAGAGACTAGCGGGGGCCAAGAGACCCAGTACTTC
j_call: TRBJ2-3; v_call: TRBV27; clone_size: -; d_call: TRBD1; cdr3_aa: CATRDRGHIDTQYF; cdr3_nt: TGTGCCACCAGGGACAGGGGGCATATAGATACGCAGTATTTT
j_call: TRBJ2-3; v_call: TRBV30; clone_size: -; d_call: TRBD2; cdr3_aa: CAWSVAGAGTDTQYF; cdr3_nt: TGTGCCTGGAGTGTGGCGGGAGCTGGCACAGATACGCAGTATTTT
j_call: TRBJ2-5; v_call: TRBV2; clone_size: -; d_call: TRBD1; cdr3_aa: CASSGTGGETQYF; cdr3_nt: TGTGCCAGCAGTGGGACAGGGGGGGAGACCCAGTACTTC
j_call: TRBJ2-7; v_call: TRBV10-1; clone_size: once; d_call: -; cdr3_aa: CASILQRSGPPYEQYF; cdr3_nt: TGCGCCAGCATACTCCAGAGATCAGGGCCCCCCTACGAGCAGTACTTC
j_call: TRBJ1-3; v_call: TRBV28; clone_size: -; d_call: -; cdr3_aa: CASSFGTYRATGNTIYF; cdr3_nt: TGTGCCAGCAGTTTTGGGACCTACAGGGCTACGGGAAACACCATATATTTT